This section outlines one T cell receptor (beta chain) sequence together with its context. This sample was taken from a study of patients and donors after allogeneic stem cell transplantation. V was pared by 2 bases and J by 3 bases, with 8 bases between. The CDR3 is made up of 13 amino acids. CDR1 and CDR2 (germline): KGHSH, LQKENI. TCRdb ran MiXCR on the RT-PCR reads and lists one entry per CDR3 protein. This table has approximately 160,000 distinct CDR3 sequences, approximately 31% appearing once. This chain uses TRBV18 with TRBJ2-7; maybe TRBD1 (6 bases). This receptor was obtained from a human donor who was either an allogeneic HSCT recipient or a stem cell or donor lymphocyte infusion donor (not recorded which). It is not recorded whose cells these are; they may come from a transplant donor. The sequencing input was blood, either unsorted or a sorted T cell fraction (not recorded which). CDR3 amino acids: CASSPTGRYEQYF. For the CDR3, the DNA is TGTGCCAGCTCACCAACAGGGCGCTACGAGCAGTACTTC.